These T cell receptor beta chains were read from a single sample in a study of vaccination and CD4 T cells after COVID-19. TCRdb used MiXCR to reprocess the PCR reads, holding one entry per CDR3 protein. The profile covers about 20,000 distinct CDR3 sequences, with about 80% appearing a single time and roughly 15% taken by the ten largest. These receptors' targets are unknown. The specimen comprised CD4+ T cells from blood, cultured in vitro, sampled after SARS-CoV-2 vaccination. The receptors here all came from a human donor who received a COVID-19 vaccine. CDR3s include the opening cysteine and the closing phenylalanine or tryptophan. The D gene is left open where the match is weak. Not all rows give a size; the values are once, few, many and, for expanded clones, a class.

V	J	D	size	CDR3	DNA
TRBV20-1	TRBJ1-5	-	-	CSATTLTGNQPQHF	TGCAGTGCCACGACCCTAACGGGAAATCAGCCCCAGCATTTT
TRBV20-1	TRBJ2-4	-	-	CSAPQPGAKNIQYF	TGCAGTGCCCCACAACCGGGGGCCAAAAACATTCAGTACTTC
TRBV20-1	TRBJ1-1	-	few	CSARNAEKMRTEAFF	TGCAGTGCTAGAAACGCCGAGAAAATGAGGACTGAAGCTTTCTTT
TRBV24-1	TRBJ1-5	-	-	CATSGPGEQPQHF	TGTGCCACCTCCGGGCCAGGGGAGCAGCCCCAGCATTTT
TRBV20-1	TRBJ2-3	TRBD2	-	CSARLAGRTDTQYF	TGCAGTGCTAGGCTAGCGGGGCGCACAGATACGCAGTATTTT
TRBV11-2	TRBJ2-7	-	-	CASSLNGDDEQYF	TGTGCCAGCAGCTTAAACGGGGATGACGAGCAGTACTTC
TRBV12-3/TRBV12-4	TRBJ2-3	-	-	CASSFSGEKWDTQYF	TGTGCCAGCAGTTTTTCAGGAGAAAAGTGGGATACGCAGTATTTT
TRBV6-1	TRBJ2-3	TRBD2	once	CASSEGTSGGYTQYF	TGTGCCAGCAGTGAAGGGACTAGCGGGGGATATACGCAGTATTTT
TRBV20-1	TRBJ1-2	-	-	CSAKSPQGNYGYTF	TGCAGTGCTAAGTCCCCACAAGGGAACTATGGCTACACCTTC
TRBV24-1	TRBJ1-5	TRBD1	-	CATVGTGVPSNQPQHF	TGTGCCACCGTGGGGACAGGAGTTCCCAGCAATCAGCCCCAGCATTTT
TRBV12-3/TRBV12-4	TRBJ2-3	TRBD2	-	CASSFSLAGGFPDTQYF	TGTGCCAGCAGTTTTTCACTAGCGGGGGGTTTCCCAGATACGCAGTATTTT
TRBV12-3/TRBV12-4	TRBJ1-3	-	few	CASSSYGNTIYF	TGTGCCAGCAGCTCATATGGAAACACCATATATTTT
TRBV3-1	TRBJ1-1	-	-	CASSQREPNTEAFF	TGTGCCAGCAGCCAGCGGGAGCCGAACACTGAAGCTTTCTTT
TRBV21-1	TRBJ1-6	-	-	CASSKKADGHNSPLHF	TGTGCCAGCAGCAAGAAGGCGGACGGCCATAATTCACCCCTCCACTTT
TRBV20-1	TRBJ2-1	TRBD2	-	CSAGGGPYDEQFF	TGCAGTGCTGGGGGAGGGCCTTATGATGAGCAGTTCTTC
TRBV20-1	TRBJ2-7	-	-	CSALPIRDPPTYEQYF	TGCAGTGCTCTCCCGATCCGGGACCCTCCGACCTACGAGCAGTACTTC
TRBV24-1	TRBJ2-3	TRBD2	-	CATQLAGGPGDTQYF	TGTGCCACTCAACTTGCGGGGGGGCCTGGGGATACGCAGTATTTT
TRBV2	TRBJ1-2	-	few	CASSEYPTNYGYTF	TGTGCCAGCAGTGAATATCCTACTAACTATGGCTACACCTTC
TRBV15	TRBJ1-2	TRBD1	-	CATSSGQGAGYGYTF	TGTGCCACCAGCAGCGGACAGGGGGCTGGCTATGGCTACACCTTC
TRBV6-1	TRBJ1-2	-	-	CASNSGTANYGYTF	TGTGCCAGCAACTCCGGGACGGCAAACTATGGCTACACCTTC
TRBV19	TRBJ1-1	-	-	CASSIAGATEAFF	TGTGCCAGTAGTATAGCGGGCGCCACTGAAGCTTTCTTT
TRBV2	TRBJ1-3	TRBD1	-	CASSGDRETGNTIYF	TGTGCCAGCAGTGGGGACAGAGAAACTGGAAACACCATATATTTT
TRBV19	TRBJ1-5	-	-	CASSTWVNQPQHF	TGTGCCAGTAGTACCTGGGTGAATCAGCCCCAGCATTTT
TRBV11-3	TRBJ1-1	-	-	CASGESGRGGTEAFF	TGTGCCAGCGGGGAGTCTGGGAGAGGTGGCACTGAAGCTTTCTTT
TRBV7-2	TRBJ1-2	TRBD1	-	CASSPHDRAPDYGYTF	TGTGCCAGCAGCCCACACGACAGGGCGCCCGACTATGGCTACACCTTC
TRBV19	TRBJ1-2	TRBD1	few	CASTTTGGYTF	TGTGCCAGTACTACGACAGGGGGCTACACCTTC
TRBV20-1	TRBJ1-2	TRBD1	-	CSARDREYWDYTF	TGCAGTGCGAGGGACAGGGAATACTGGGACTACACCTTC
TRBV2	TRBJ1-2	-	medium-sized	CASSERGNGYTF	TGTGCCAGCAGTGAACGGGGGAATGGCTACACCTTC
TRBV7-3	TRBJ2-3	-	-	CASGGALGDTQYF	TGTGCCAGCGGGGGGGCCCTCGGAGATACGCAGTATTTT
TRBV6-1	TRBJ1-4	-	-	CASSDPGGYNEKLFF	TGTGCCAGCAGTGACCCGGGGGGCTATAATGAAAAACTGTTTTTT
TRBV20-1	TRBJ2-5	TRBD2	-	CSARVGNSGGLLNQETQYF	TGCAGTGCTAGGGTAGGGAATAGCGGGGGTCTACTTAATCAAGAGACCCAGTACTTC
TRBV14	TRBJ2-4	-	-	CASSHRVSYIQYF	TGTGCCAGCAGCCACAGGGTATCGTACATTCAGTACTTC
TRBV23-1	TRBJ1-4	-	-	CASSQWTREATNEKLFF	TGCGCCAGCAGTCAATGGACGAGGGAGGCAACTAATGAAAAACTGTTTTTT
TRBV19	TRBJ1-5	-	-	CASSIAGRVYSNQPQHF	TGTGCCAGTAGTATAGCTGGCAGGGTTTATAGCAATCAGCCCCAGCATTTT
TRBV25-1	TRBJ2-3	TRBD2	few	CASSYVSGGYDTQYF	TGTGCCAGCAGTTACGTAAGCGGGGGGTACGATACGCAGTATTTT
TRBV6-1	TRBJ1-2	-	-	CASSELVYGYTF	TGTGCCAGCAGTGAACTCGTCTATGGCTACACCTTC
TRBV12-3/TRBV12-4	TRBJ1-3	-	-	CASSTDGSGNTIYF	TGTGCCAGCAGCACCGACGGCTCTGGAAACACCATATATTTT
TRBV19	TRBJ1-2	TRBD1	-	CASSTPTGGFGYTF	TGTGCCAGTAGTACCCCGACAGGGGGCTTTGGCTACACCTTC
TRBV20-1	TRBJ1-5	-	once	CSARDEGITNLGITQHF	TGCAGTGCTAGAGATGAGGGCATTACAAACTTAGGTATCACCCAGCATTTT
TRBV20-1	TRBJ1-2	TRBD1	-	CSARWTGEERGYTF	TGCAGTGCTAGGTGGACAGGGGAAGAGCGTGGCTACACCTTC
TRBV6-1	TRBJ2-3	TRBD2	medium-sized	CASSPISGGTTDTQYF	TGTGCCAGCAGTCCCATTAGCGGGGGGACGACAGATACGCAGTATTTT
TRBV7-9	TRBJ1-2	TRBD1	-	CASSKDRVGGYGYTF	TGTGCCAGCAGCAAGGACAGGGTAGGAGGCTATGGCTACACCTTC
TRBV27	TRBJ1-6	-	-	CASSLWRGSNSPLHF	TGTGCCAGCAGTTTATGGCGGGGGAGTAATTCACCCCTCCACTTT
TRBV20-1	TRBJ2-3	TRBD2	-	CSASVNQAGGPLDTQYF	TGCAGTGCTTCCGTCAACCAGGCGGGGGGGCCATTGGATACGCAGTATTTT
TRBV20-1	TRBJ1-5	TRBD1	-	CSAREDRFLSNQPQHF	TGCAGTGCTAGAGAGGACAGGTTCCTTAGCAATCAGCCCCAGCATTTT
TRBV12-3/TRBV12-4	TRBJ1-6	-	-	CASSFRNLRNSPLHF	TGTGCCAGCAGTTTCCGGAATTTGCGGAATTCACCCCTCCACTTT
TRBV25-1	TRBJ1-2	-	-	CASSEGGSGYTF	TGTGCCAGCAGTGAAGGGGGTAGTGGCTACACCTTC
TRBV19	TRBJ1-5	TRBD1	-	CASRHRRGGPYSNQPQHF	TGTGCCAGTAGACACAGGCGAGGGGGCCCTTATAGCAATCAGCCCCAGCATTTT
TRBV2	TRBJ2-2	-	-	CASTVRADTGELFF	TGTGCCAGCACAGTGAGGGCGGACACCGGGGAGCTGTTTTTT
TRBV7-8	TRBJ2-7	TRBD1	-	CASSERTGEHLVQYF	TGTGCCAGCAGCGAGAGGACAGGAGAACATCTAGTCCAGTACTTC
TRBV12-3/TRBV12-4	TRBJ2-7	TRBD2	-	CASSGLAPYEQYF	TGTGCCAGCAGTGGACTAGCGCCCTACGAGCAGTACTTC
TRBV7-8	TRBJ2-7	-	-	CASSLAAYEQYF	TGTGCCAGCAGCTTAGCAGCTTACGAGCAGTACTTC
TRBV2	TRBJ1-2	-	few	CASSEYRTDYGYTF	TGTGCCAGCAGTGAATACCGGACAGATTATGGCTACACCTTC
TRBV27	TRBJ1-1	TRBD1	few	CASSYRGRGLSLNTEAFF	TGTGCCAGCAGTTATCGGGGCAGGGGGCTTTCGTTGAACACTGAAGCTTTCTTT
TRBV20-1	TRBJ2-3	TRBD1	few	CSAPTTGASTDTQYF	TGCAGTGCCCCCACGACAGGGGCGAGCACAGATACGCAGTATTTT